Reported below is one T cell receptor beta chain. What it recognizes is unknown. The donor cohort consisted entirely of Caucasian adults residing in Nashville, Tennessee. This specimen belongs to a study of shared clonotypes between healthy human individuals. Study-level background: Contributing individuals were two females and three males aged 18 to 49.

The V end lost 3 bases, the J end lost 2 bases, and 9 bases lay between the germline ends. The V gene's germline CDR1 is MDHEN and CDR2 SYDVKM. This CDR3 is built from 14 residues. Genomic DNA of every subset was divided equally among multiple immunoSEQ plates. Assay used: immunoSEQ multiplex PCR; TCRdb lists only in-frame clones, some missing. The table lists fewer than 500,000 clones, over 60% of them singletons. Study-wide findings and caveats: The researchers took only blood, and tissue repertoires probably look different.

The receptor comes from a middle-aged woman in good health. Some clones in this sample may be carry-over from other donors' samples. The specimen sequenced was PBMCs. V and J are TRBV28 and TRBJ2-3; D remains unclear. CDR3 sequence: CASSFGLLTDTQYF. In nucleotides, the CDR3 is TGTGCCAGCAGTTTTGGTCTACTCACAGATACGCAGTATTTT.